The 16 T cell receptor beta chains given below trace back to one sample, sequenced in a study of shared clonotypes between healthy human individuals. Libraries were prepared by immunoSEQ multiplex PCR; TCRdb keeps only in-frame clonotypes and omits some of them. The data hold some 1.5 million clones, with around 97% observed a single time. Specimen: naive CD4+ T cells sorted from blood. As for subset: CD45RA+ positively selected. Receptors originate from a man under 40 in good health.

The V and J genes are TRBV18 and TRBJ1-5; no definite D call. Trimming took 2 bases from V and 0 from J, leaving 11 bases between them. In germline, CDR1 is KGHSH, CDR2 LQKENI. The CDR3 spans 16 residues. CDR3 residues: CASSPRTADSNQPQHF. CDR3 nucleotide sequence: TGTGCCAGCTCACCAAGAACAGCAGATAGCAATCAGCCCCAGCATTTT.

This chain connects TRBV28 to TRBJ2-1, with 9 nucleotides matching TRBD1. The trim removed 7 bases at V and 4 bases at J, leaving 8 bases unmatched. Germline loops: CDR1 MDHEN, CDR2 SYDVKM. The CDR3 loop spans 15 amino acids. CDR3 region: CASTSAQGAYNEQFF. CDR3 DNA sequence: TGTGCCAGCACCTCGGCACAGGGGGCTTACAATGAGCAGTTCTTC.

The gene calls are TRBV4-3 and TRBJ2-5, with D maybe TRBD2 (6 bases). The CDR3 loop spans 17 amino acids. Trimming left V 2 bases short and J 4 bases short, with 20 bases between. CDR1 and CDR2 from the germline V gene are LGHNA and YSLEER. The CDR3 DNA follows: TGCGCCAGCAGCCAAAGCTGGGTAGCGGCGGTGGGAGAGACCCAGTACTTC. This gives the protein CASSQSWVAAVGETQYF.

The chain joins TRBV5-1 to TRBJ1-1, with 9 bases fitting TRBD1. J lost 0 bases, V lost 0 bases, and 9 bases had no gene match. The CDR3 contains 18 residues. Germline-derived CDR1 and CDR2 are SGHRS and YFSETQ. The CDR3 spells CASSLAGTGYRMNTEAFF. The CDR3 bases are TGCGCCAGCAGCTTGGCCGGGACAGGGTATCGGATGAACACTGAAGCTTTCTTT.

V usage is TRBV6-1 and J usage is TRBJ1-5, with 8 bases fitting TRBD1. The CDR3 spans 17 residues. The V and J ends lost 3 bases and 6 bases, in that order; junction bases with no gene match: 13. The germline CDR1 and CDR2 sequences are MNHNS and SASEGT. The DNA for the CDR3 is TGTGCCAGCAGTGATCAAACACCCGGGACAGGAGGTCAGCCCCAGCATTTT. Its translation: CASSDQTPGTGGQPQHF.

This sequence joins TRBV16 and TRBJ1-4; D remains ambiguous. V gave up 10 bases and J gave up 5 bases, with 11 bases separating them. Germline CDR1 is KGHSY and CDR2 is FQNENV. The CDR3 loop spans 12 amino acids. The CDR3 reads CATSGRNEKLFF. The CDR3 DNA sequence: TGTGCCACGTCGGGCAGAAATGAAAAACTGTTTTTT.

The chain has TRBV9 and TRBJ2-1; D gene uncertain. The CDR3 runs 14 residues. V was shortened by 4 bases and J by 8 bases, with 16 bases between the two germline ends. CDR1 and CDR2 from the germline V gene are SGDLS and YYNGEE. This CDR3 reads CASSRFDLFDEQFF. As DNA, the CDR3 is TGTGCCAGCAGCCGCTTTGATCTTTTCGATGAGCAGTTCTTC.

V is TRBV11-2 and J is TRBJ2-3; D unclear. This CDR3 is built from 12 residues. V lost 2 bases and J lost 4, with 4 bases in between. The germline V gene has CDR1 SGHAT and CDR2 FQNNGV. The CDR3 DNA sequence: TGTGCCAGCAGCTTATTGGCAGATACGCAGTATTTT. Protein product: CASSLLADTQYF.

The chain is built from TRBV19 and TRBJ2-1; the match to TRBD1 covers 7 bases. Looked up from germline, CDR1 is LNHDA and CDR2 is SQIVND (reference sequence). The J segment lost 5 bases and the V segment lost 2 bases, leaving 6 bases of the junction unmatched. This CDR3 contains 15 residues. Here the CDR3 reads CASSIRQGQNNEQFF. CDR3 in DNA: TGTGCCAGTAGTATAAGGCAGGGACAGAACAATGAGCAGTTCTTC.

The chain has TRBV27 and TRBJ2-1; D may be TRBD1 or TRBD2 (5 bases each). The CDR3 has 18 amino acids. V lost 8 bases to trimming and J lost 4 bases, with 27 bases between them. Germline values: CDR1 MNHEY, CDR2 SMNVEV (reference sequence). The CDR3 sequence: CASAPSWGKGLGYNEQFF. CDR3 coding DNA: TGTGCCAGCGCCCCGTCATGGGGGAAGGGGTTGGGGTACAATGAGCAGTTCTTC.

The chain has TRBV5-1 and TRBJ2-7, with 8 positions matching TRBD1. Germline-derived CDR1 and CDR2 are SGHRS and YFSETQ. V was clipped by 4 bases and J by 5 bases; unmatched bases: 8. The CDR3 extends over 14 amino acids. The CDR3 DNA reads TGCGCCAGCAGCACCCGGACAGGGACGGACGAGCAGTACTTC. It encodes CASSTRTGTDEQYF. The full variable domain, rest sourced from reference TRBV5-1 and TRBJ2-7, is KAGVTQTPRYLIKTRGQQVTLSCSPISGHRSVSWYQQTPGQGLQFLFEYFSETQRNKGNFPGRFSGRQFSNSRSEMNVSTLELGDSALYLCASSTRTGTDEQYFGPGTRLTVT.

V and J are TRBV10-3 and TRBJ2-7, with 7 positions matching TRBD2. The ends lost 5 bases at V and 0 bases at J; junction bases unmatched: 4. This CDR3 comprises 14 residues. The V gene's germline CDR1 is ENHRY and CDR2 SYGVKD. The DNA for the CDR3 is TGTGCCATCAGTCAGAGCGGGGTCTCCTACGAGCAGTACTTC. It specifies CAISQSGVSYEQYF.

This clone appeared a single time. The rearrangement uses TRBV6-5 and TRBJ1-6; the D is unclear. Germline CDR1 and CDR2: MNHEY and SVGAGI. Trimming left V 6 bases short and J 7 bases short, with 13 bases between. CDR3 length equals 14 residues. The CDR3 bases are TGTGCCAGCAGCCCTATTACGGGGAATTCACCCCTCCACTTT. Protein: CASSPITGNSPLHF.

The chain has TRBV28 and TRBJ2-7; 8 nucleotides agree with TRBD1. Unmatched junction bases numbered 7, after V lost 2 bases and J lost 4 bases. The length of the CDR3 is 15 residues. Looked up from germline, CDR1 is MDHEN and CDR2 is SYDVKM. CDR3 sequence: CASSLLTRGQYEQYF. CDR3 DNA: TGTGCCAGCAGTTTACTTACCAGGGGGCAATACGAGCAGTACTTC.

The chain carries TRBV9 and TRBJ2-2; the D is unclear. The germline V and J ends were trimmed by 2 bases and 3 bases, with 8 bases remaining between them. This CDR3 contains 14 residues. CDR1 and CDR2 from the germline V gene are SGDLS and YYNGEE. CDR3 nucleotides: TGTGCCAGCAGCGTCAAAGAATACACCGGGGAGCTGTTTTTT. Its translation: CASSVKEYTGELFF. Full variable domain (remainder filled in from reference TRBV9 and TRBJ2-2): DSGVTQTPKHLITATGQRVTLRCSPRSGDLSVYWYQQSLDQGLQFLIQYYNGEERAKGNILERFSAQQFPDLHSELNLSSLELGDSALYFCASSVKEYTGELFFGEGSRLTVL.

This clone was found once. V and J are TRBV10-3 and TRBJ2-1, with a possible D match to TRBD1 (6 bases). This CDR3 is built from 14 residues. The V end lost 8 bases, the J end lost 2 bases, and 13 bases lay between the germline ends. The germline V gene has CDR1 ENHRY and CDR2 SYGVKD. The CDR3 protein is CAILRRGAYNEQFF. CDR3 nucleotide sequence: TGTGCCATCCTCCGCAGGGGCGCCTACAATGAGCAGTTCTTC.